The present entry profiles one T cell receptor beta chain with its context. This clonotype was counted between two and nine times. The antigen it binds to is not known. No much larger clone exists at a distance of one base, and base qualities are not known. All donors were healthy Caucasians. Three pairs of female monozygotic twins, all aged 18 to 29 years, were included in the twin cohort. The RNA used for TCR libraries was isolated from peripheral blood mononuclear cells. Libraries were constructed by 5' RACE. Sequenced on an Illumina HiSeq 2000. Template switching added a universal primer binding site, and the final cDNA carried a unique molecular identifier that allowed TCR cDNA molecules to be counted accurately. Specific primers in the conserved constant-segment region were used to synthesize first-strand cDNA for TCR alpha and beta chains. Each cDNA library was double barcoded, with a SMART-Mk sample barcode plus Illumina barcodes, to control for contamination. TruSeq adapter sequences and Illumina sample barcodes were added in two successive PCR steps. The TCR alpha and beta cDNA libraries were sequenced on the Illumina HiSeq platform using custom primers. The original pipeline was this. MiGEC processed the raw reads to extract unique molecular identifiers, while MiXCR was used to determine the CDR3 positions. For each individual, recombination models were inferred using an EM algorithm with the repgenHMM and IGoR tools. Shared clonotype analysis was performed with the tcR package in R, normalizing sharing by the product of cloneset sizes. To study raw recombination without the effects of thymic and clonal selection, out-of-frame nonproductive sequences were analyzed. The public sequencing data were trimmed at Q25 with fastp and processed into clonotypes with MiXCR by TCRdb, which kept only in-frame beta chains. Identical CDR3 proteins give one entry, which carries the most common genes and DNA. The V and J calls shown here were made by TCRdb, not taken from the authors' results. The sample table records approximately 620,000 distinct CDR3 sequences; 8.6% of these occur just once. The ten largest make up 0.85% to 1% of the sample.

The data derive from a study of identical twins (dated by TCRdb to between 2015 and 2016). For the wider study: To test whether fetal clonotypes persist, this study deep-sequenced TCR alpha and beta repertoires from monozygotic twins, from unrelated adults of various ages, and from cord blood. To rule out contamination, replicate twin experiments were performed at different times with different library preparation protocols. Overall study results and their limits: Fewer insertions were carried by abundant cord blood beta clonotypes; a weaker similar trend was observed in young adult naive repertoires, while no such trend was observed in memory repertoires. In monozygotic twins, out-of-frame TCR alpha sharing was systematically underestimated by recombination models, although the models agreed with sharing between unrelated individuals. Invariant T cells such as MAIT and iNKT could partly confound zero-insertion analyses, though diverse VJ usage argued against this for most clonotypes. Compared with coincidental sharing between unrelated individuals, an excess of low generation-probability sequences was observed among out-of-frame TCR alpha sequences shared between twins. In beta out-of-frame sequences, excess twin sharing was weaker, because having fewer shared sequences lowered the signal-to-noise ratio. Because the same donors could not be followed over many years, the conclusions relied on cross-sectional statistical analysis.

V is pruned by 2 bases and J by 4 bases, leaving 5 bases of the junction without a gene match. The CDR3 starts with the cysteine, ends with the phenylalanine, and has 15 residues. The read is trimmed to its CDR3 DNA, 45 bases read in frame from base 1. The germline V gene encodes CDR1 SGHTA and CDR2 FQGNSA. The sample was also reused in another study, on yellow fever vaccine responses in identical twins. The second study's authors report: According to the authors, in identical twins the way T cells responded to vaccination appeared partly convergent and partly personalized. Focusing on identical twins, the study followed the T cell clones that responded to the vaccine, and did so with precision.

The specimen was PBMCs. The receptor was isolated from a woman younger than 35 in good health. The chain links TRBV7-2 with TRBJ2-5, with 9 bases in between that match TRBD1. The CDR3 is CASSLNRGRVETQYF. The DNA is TGTGCCAGCAGCTTAAACAGGGGGCGCGTAGAGACCCAGTACTTC.